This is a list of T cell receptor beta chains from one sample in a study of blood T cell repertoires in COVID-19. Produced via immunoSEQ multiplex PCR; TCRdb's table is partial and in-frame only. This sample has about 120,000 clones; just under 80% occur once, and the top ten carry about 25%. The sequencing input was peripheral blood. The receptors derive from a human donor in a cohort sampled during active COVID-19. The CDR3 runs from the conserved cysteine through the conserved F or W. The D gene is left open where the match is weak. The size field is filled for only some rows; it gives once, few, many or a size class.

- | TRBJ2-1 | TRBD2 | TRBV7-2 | CASSLVPPLVGGAEQFF | TGTGCCAGCAGCTTAGTCCCCCCGCTCGTGGGAGGGGCTGAGCAGTTCTTC
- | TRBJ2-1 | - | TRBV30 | CAWSLAGNEQFF | TGTGCCTGGAGTCTGGCCGGGAATGAGCAGTTCTTC
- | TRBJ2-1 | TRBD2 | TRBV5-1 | CASSPRGLAGATSYNEQFF | TGCGCCAGCAGCCCCAGGGGCCTAGCGGGAGCGACTTCCTACAATGAGCAGTTCTTC
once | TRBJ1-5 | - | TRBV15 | CATSRQGRGNQPQHF | TGTGCCACCAGCAGACAGGGGCGCGGGAATCAGCCCCAGCATTTT
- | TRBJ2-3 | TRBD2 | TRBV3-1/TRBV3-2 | CASSSSGGKTDTQYF | TGTGCCAGCAGTTCCAGCGGGGGTAAAACAGATACGCAGTATTTT
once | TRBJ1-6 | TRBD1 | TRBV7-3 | CASSLTTGPSPLHF | TGTGCCAGCAGCTTAACGACAGGGCCTTCACCCCTCCACTTT
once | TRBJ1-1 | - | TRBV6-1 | CASSELAVMNTEAFF | TGTGCCAGCAGTGAATTGGCAGTAATGAACACTGAAGCTTTCTTT
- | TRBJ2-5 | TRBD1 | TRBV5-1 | CASSLYGQGVETQYF | TGCGCCAGCAGCTTATATGGACAGGGGGTTGAGACCCAGTACTTC
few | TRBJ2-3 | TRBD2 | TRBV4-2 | CASSHGSGRGDTQYF | TGTGCCAGCAGCCATGGAAGCGGGAGGGGTGATACGCAGTATTTT
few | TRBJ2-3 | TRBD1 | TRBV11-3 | CASSLGTGSADTQYF | TGTGCCAGCAGCTTAGGGACAGGGTCGGCAGATACGCAGTATTTT
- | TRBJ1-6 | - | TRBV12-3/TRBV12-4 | CASSFGGTPPLHF | TGTGCCAGCAGTTTCGGGGGTACTCCACCCCTCCACTTT
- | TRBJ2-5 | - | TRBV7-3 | CASSLYSASETQYF | TGTGCCAGCAGCTTATATTCAGCGTCGGAGACCCAGTACTTC
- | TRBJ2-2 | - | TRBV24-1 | CATSGPTTPGELFF | TGTGCCACCAGTGGGCCGACAACGCCCGGGGAGCTGTTTTTT